The rows below give T cell receptor beta chains drawn from one sample of a study of cytomegalovirus exposure and HLA in healthy donors. The table came from immunoSEQ multiplex PCR; TCRdb's copy has only in-frame clones and leaves some out. The table records about 180,000 clones, around three quarters of them present only once. Sequencing was performed on PBMCs. These receptors came from a middle-aged man in good health and CMV-seronegative. Each CDR3 is given with its conserved first and last residue. D genes are given only for firm matches. Not all rows give a size; the values are once, few, many and, for expanded clones, a class.

D gene	J gene	clone size	V gene	CDR3 protein
.	TRBJ1-4	many	TRBV7-9	CASSLGLNEKLFF
.	TRBJ1-1	.	TRBV30	CAWSEGGEAFF
.	TRBJ1-1	once	TRBV19	CASSTTAEAFF
TRBD2	TRBJ2-2	.	TRBV5-4	CASSYPPSGGVTGELFF
.	TRBJ2-3	once	TRBV10-3	CATRDITTRASTDTQYF
TRBD1	TRBJ2-7	once	TRBV18	CASSPSTGESYEQYF
.	TRBJ2-2	.	TRBV4-3	CASSQDRVGELFF
.	TRBJ2-1	.	TRBV4-1	CASSQDRLVRNEQFF
.	TRBJ1-5	.	TRBV27	CASRGGVPAGQPQHF
.	TRBJ1-2	few	TRBV7-2	CASSGATGSGGYTF
TRBD2	TRBJ2-3	.	TRBV9	CASSAEGLAAAGTDTQYF
.	TRBJ1-1	.	TRBV29-1	CSVVGGLYTEAFF
TRBD1	TRBJ2-7	once	TRBV27	CASSLSVRQGAWDEQYF
.	TRBJ2-1	.	TRBV5-1	CASSLQMSPSEQFF
TRBD1	TRBJ1-4	few	TRBV19	CASSLRQGNEKLFF
TRBD2	TRBJ2-1	.	TRBV25-1	CASSPRGGGGAHEQFF
TRBD2	TRBJ2-1	.	TRBV4-3	CASSQEGAGLAGGHEQFF
TRBD2	TRBJ2-7	.	TRBV7-9	CASSIGGGYEQYF
TRBD1	TRBJ1-6	once	TRBV4-3	CASSQDLGGLSPLHF
.	TRBJ1-2	.	TRBV7-8	CASSLGRGFYGYTF
TRBD1	TRBJ1-1	.	TRBV30	CAWSNRGGMNTEAFF
TRBD2	TRBJ2-1	.	TRBV7-8	CASSPRLAGAQFF
.	TRBJ1-3	few	TRBV30	CAQGIGNTIYF
.	TRBJ2-1	.	TRBV11-3	CASSSRSYNEQFF
TRBD1	TRBJ1-2	.	TRBV27	CARDDRGLLYGYTF
TRBD2	TRBJ2-3	once	TRBV5-1	CASSPLAGVVDTQYF
.	TRBJ1-6	.	TRBV2	CASSEAPTSSSYNSPLHF
TRBD2	TRBJ2-1	.	TRBV5-1	CASSFLLAGGPDEQFF
TRBD2	TRBJ2-3	.	TRBV7-9	CASSRGTSGGGGTQYF
.	TRBJ1-2	.	TRBV19	CASSNSGTSNYTF
.	TRBJ2-1	few	TRBV2	CASEYGEQFF
TRBD2	TRBJ2-7	once	TRBV10-3	CAISPSSGELSYEQYF
.	TRBJ2-7	.	TRBV4-3	CASSQDLAYEQYF
.	.	.	TRBV2	CASLDFYEQYF
.	TRBJ1-2	.	TRBV29-1	CSALWQGRGYTF
.	TRBJ1-5	once	TRBV11-2	CASSLDGGADQPQHF
.	TRBJ2-7	.	TRBV6-5	CASSYTPGLKSYEQYF
TRBD1	TRBJ1-2	.	TRBV27	CASSWTGGDYGYTF
.	TRBJ2-5	few	TRBV29-1	CSVLEPEETQYF
.	TRBJ1-1	.	TRBV14	CASSQDVITEAFF
.	TRBJ2-7	.	TRBV5-6	CASSWDNYEQYF
TRBD1	TRBJ1-1	.	TRBV7-2	CASSRRQGPPEAFF
.	TRBJ2-1	.	TRBV6-4	CASSDEAGNEQFF
.	TRBJ1-5	.	TRBV6-5	CASRPPGRGNQPQHF
TRBD1	TRBJ1-2	.	TRBV5-4	CASSLDRGYGYTF
.	TRBJ2-4	.	TRBV6-5	CASSTDSLAKNIQYF
TRBD1	TRBJ1-1	.	TRBV29-1	CSVDRWEAFF
.	TRBJ2-3	.	TRBV2	CASRGPGLSADTQYF
.	TRBJ2-3	.	TRBV29-1	CSVDKGGVSTDTQYF
.	TRBJ1-1	.	TRBV15	CATSRDGGGNTEAFF
TRBD1	TRBJ2-2	few	TRBV10-1	CASRRDRDTGELFF
TRBD1	TRBJ1-1	.	TRBV6-1	CASSTHRGRLTEAFF
.	TRBJ1-5	.	TRBV12-5	CASGLYRQPQHF